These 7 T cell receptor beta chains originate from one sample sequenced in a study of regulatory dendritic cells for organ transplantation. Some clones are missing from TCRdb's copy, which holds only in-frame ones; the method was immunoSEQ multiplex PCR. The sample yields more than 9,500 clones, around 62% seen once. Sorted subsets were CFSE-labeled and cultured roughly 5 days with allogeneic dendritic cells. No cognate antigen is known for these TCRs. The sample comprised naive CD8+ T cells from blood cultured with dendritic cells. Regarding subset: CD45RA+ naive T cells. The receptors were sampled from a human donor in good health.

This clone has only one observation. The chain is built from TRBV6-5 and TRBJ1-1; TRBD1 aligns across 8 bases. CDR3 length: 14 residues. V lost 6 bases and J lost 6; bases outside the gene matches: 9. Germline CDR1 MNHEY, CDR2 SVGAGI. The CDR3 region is CASSFDRGIAEAFF. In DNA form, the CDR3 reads TGTGCCAGCAGCTTCGACAGGGGAATAGCTGAAGCTTTCTTT.

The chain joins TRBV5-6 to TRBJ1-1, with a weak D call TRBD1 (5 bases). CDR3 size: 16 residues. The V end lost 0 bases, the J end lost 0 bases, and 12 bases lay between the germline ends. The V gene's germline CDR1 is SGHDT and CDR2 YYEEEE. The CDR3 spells CASSLGGQALNTEAFF. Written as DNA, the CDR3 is TGTGCCAGCAGCTTGGGCGGACAAGCCCTGAACACTGAAGCTTTCTTT.

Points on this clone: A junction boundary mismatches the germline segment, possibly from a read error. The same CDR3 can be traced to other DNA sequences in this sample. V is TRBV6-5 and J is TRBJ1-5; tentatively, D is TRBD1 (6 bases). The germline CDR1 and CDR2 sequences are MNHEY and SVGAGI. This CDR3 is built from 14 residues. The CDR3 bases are TGTGCCAGCAGTTACATAGGGGGACGCCAGCCCCAGCACTTT. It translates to CASSYIGGRQPQHF.

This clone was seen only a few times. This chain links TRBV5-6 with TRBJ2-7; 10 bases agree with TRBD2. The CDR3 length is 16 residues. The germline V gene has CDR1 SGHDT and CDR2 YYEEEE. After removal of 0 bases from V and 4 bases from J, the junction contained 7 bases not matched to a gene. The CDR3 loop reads CASSLGRTSGGYEQYF. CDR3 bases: TGTGCCAGCAGCTTGGGGAGGACTAGCGGTGGATACGAGCAGTACTTC. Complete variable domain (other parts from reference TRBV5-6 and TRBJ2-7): DAGVTQSPTHLIKTRGQQVTLRCSPKSGHDTVSWYQQALGQGPQFIFQYYEEEERQRGNFPDRFSGHQFPNYSSELNVNALLLGDSALYLCASSLGRTSGGYEQYFGPGTRLTVT.

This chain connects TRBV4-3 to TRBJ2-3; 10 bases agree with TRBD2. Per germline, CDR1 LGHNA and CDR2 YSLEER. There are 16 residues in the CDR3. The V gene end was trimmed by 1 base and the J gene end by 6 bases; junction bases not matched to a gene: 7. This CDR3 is CASSQGTSGRGDTQYF. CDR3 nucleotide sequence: TGCGCCAGCAGCCAAGGGACTAGCGGCCGCGGGGATACGCAGTATTTT.

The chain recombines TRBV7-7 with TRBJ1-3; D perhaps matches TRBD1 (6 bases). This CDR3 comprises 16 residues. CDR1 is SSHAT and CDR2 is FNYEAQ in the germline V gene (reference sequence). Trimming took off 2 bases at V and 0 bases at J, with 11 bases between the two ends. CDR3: CASSLRGQLSGNTIYF. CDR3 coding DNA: TGTGCCAGCAGCTTACGCGGACAGCTCTCTGGAAACACCATATATTTT.

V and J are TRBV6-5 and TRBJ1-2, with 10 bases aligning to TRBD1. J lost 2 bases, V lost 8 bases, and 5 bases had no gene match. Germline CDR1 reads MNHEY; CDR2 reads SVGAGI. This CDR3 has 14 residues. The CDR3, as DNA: TGTGCCAGCCCTCCGGGACAGGGGAACTATGGCTACACCTTC. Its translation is CASPPGQGNYGYTF.